The present T cell receptor beta chain was sequenced within a study of CD8 T cells in Susac syndrome. Turning to the study itself: When blood was drawn, the patients with Susac syndrome were therapy-naive, on corticosteroids, or on intravenous immunoglobulin alone.

From blood CD8+ and CD4+ T cells, TCR beta sequences were generated. CD8+ and CD4+ T cells were negatively isolated; TEMRA cells were FACS-enriched. After extraction with the RNeasy kit, roughly 0.45 to 1 ug of the RNA was reverse transcribed using random hexamers. Across 54 Vbeta and 13 Jbeta, TCR beta CDR3 was amplified with immunoSEQ multiplex PCR. TCRdb analysed the immunoSEQ multiplex PCR reads with MiXCR anew, one entry per CDR3 protein. In the table there are approximately 190,000 distinct CDR3 sequences, around 95% of which are singletons. The CDR3 length is 17 residues. Germline CDR1 is MNHEY and CDR2 is SMNVEV (reference sequence). The V end lost 5 bases, the J end lost 0 bases, and 17 bases lay between the germline ends.

Material: CD4+ T cells from PBMCs. This chain uses TRBV27 with TRBJ2-1; no clear D gene. This sequence originates from a human donor with Susac syndrome. The CDR3 reads CASSPETALSSYNEQFF. The CDR3 nucleotides are TGTGCCAGCAGTCCGGAGACGGCTCTGAGCTCCTACAATGAGCAGTTCTTC.